The 26 T cell receptor beta chains presented below share a single source sample, sequenced in a study of shared clonotypes between healthy human individuals. Method: immunoSEQ multiplex PCR; TCRdb's copy keeps in-frame clones and lacks some. The repertoire holds about 600,000 clones, with about 95% as singletons. Naivety among CD8 cells was defined by CD45RO negativity and positive CCR7 selection, thereby excluding terminally differentiated effector memory CD45RA+ cells. The source material was naive CD8+ T cells sorted from blood. The receptors originated from a woman between 25 and 40 years old in good health.

This chain uses TRBV7-9 with TRBJ2-1; D is perhaps TRBD2 (6 bases). V dropped 6 bases and J dropped 10 bases, with 25 bases sitting between them. The CDR3 runs 16 residues. Germline V lookup: CDR1 SEHNR, CDR2 FQNEAQ (reference sequence). CDR3: CASSSPGTPTPGEQFF. CDR3 nucleotides: TGTGCCAGCAGTTCCCCCGGGACTCCTACCCCCGGGGAGCAGTTCTTC.

The chain couples TRBV13 to TRBJ2-3; 7 positions match TRBD1. Germline V gene data show CDR1 as PRHDT and CDR2 as FYEKMQ (reference sequence). The CDR3 extends over 16 amino acids. V dropped 5 bases and J dropped 0; count of bases not matched to a gene: 8. CDR3 nucleotide sequence: TGTGCCAGCAGCCCCGGGGACAGCACTAGCACAGATACGCAGTATTTT. Residues: CASSPGDSTSTDTQYF.

V usage is TRBV7-6 and J usage is TRBJ1-5, with 7 bases that match TRBD1. From germline, CDR1 is SGHVS and CDR2 FNYEAQ. J lost 3 bases, V lost 5 bases, and 7 bases had no gene match. This CDR3 spans 15 amino acids. CDR3 amino acids: CASSPEGQYNQPQHF. CDR3 in DNA: TGTGCCAGCAGCCCAGAGGGACAGTACAATCAGCCCCAGCATTTT.

This clone is a singleton in its sample. The chain employs TRBV7-9 and TRBJ2-1, with 7 bases aligning to TRBD1. The CDR3 is 14 residues long. Trimming took 4 bases from V and 5 from J; bases not matched to a gene: 5. CDR1 is SEHNR and CDR2 is FQNEAQ in the germline V gene (reference sequence). The CDR3 coding sequence is TGTGCCAGCAGCTCCCGGGACAGTCACAATGAGCAGTTCTTC. Its protein product is CASSSRDSHNEQFF.

This chain links TRBV19 with TRBJ2-5, with D maybe TRBD1 (5 bases). Germline CDR1 reads LNHDA; CDR2 reads SQIVND (reference sequence). The CDR3 sequence is 13 residues long. Trimming left V 3 bases short and J 2 bases short, with 7 bases between. CDR3 sequence (DNA): TGTGCCAGTAGTATTGGGGCTCAAGAGACCCAGTACTTC. Its protein product is CASSIGAQETQYF.

This clone occurred once. The CDR3 spells CASSLYWLPGELFF. The CDR3 region has the DNA TGCGCCAGCAGCTTGTACTGGCTACCCGGGGAGCTGTTTTTT. This sequence joins TRBV5-1 and TRBJ2-2; D is unclear. Deletions cut 1 base from V and 6 bases from J, with 10 bases between. This CDR3 spans 14 amino acids. Germline V gene lookup returns CDR1 SGHRS and CDR2 YFSETQ.

The chain recombines TRBV27 with TRBJ1-1, with 7 positions matching TRBD1. This CDR3 contains 15 residues. V trimming: 6 bases; J trimming: 4 bases; junction bases outside the gene matches: 11. Germline V gene sequence: CDR1 MNHEY, CDR2 SMNVEV (reference sequence). The CDR3 bases are TGTGCCAGCAGAGCGGCAGGGGGTTATGTCACTGAAGCTTTCTTT. It yields the protein CASRAAGGYVTEAFF.

This clone appeared a single time. This chain links TRBV10-3 with TRBJ2-2, with D unresolved. Per germline, CDR1 ENHRY and CDR2 SYGVKD. The V end lost 3 bases, the J end lost 0 bases, and 8 bases lay between the germline ends. The CDR3 is 15 amino acids. This CDR3 is CAISDTAPNTGELFF. For the CDR3, the DNA is TGTGCCATCAGTGACACGGCTCCGAACACCGGGGAGCTGTTTTTT.

This chain joins TRBV13 and TRBJ2-1, with TRBD1 matching 10 bases. The V segment lost 5 bases and the J segment 10 bases; nucleotides outside the gene matches: 8. Germline values: CDR1 PRHDT, CDR2 FYEKMQ (reference sequence). The CDR3 covers 14 residues. The DNA of the CDR3 is TGTGCCAGCAGCGCAGGGACAGGGGATTTGGAGCAGTTCTTC. Translated: CASSAGTGDLEQFF.

The chain uses TRBV4-1 and TRBJ2-7; a possible D gene is TRBD2 (6 bases). Trimming left V 3 bases short and J 0 bases short, with 18 bases between. The CDR3 consists of 17 residues. Per germline, CDR1 MGHRA and CDR2 YSYEKL. The CDR3 region is CASSQSLHSGPSYEQYF. Written as DNA, the CDR3 is TGCGCCAGCAGCCAGAGCTTACATAGCGGCCCCTCCTACGAGCAGTACTTC.

The chain links TRBV6-4 to TRBJ2-1; the match to TRBD2 covers 9 bases. The germline V gene has CDR1 MRHNA and CDR2 SNTAGT. The CDR3 runs 16 residues. The junction had 17 bases not matched to a gene; V was cut back by 8 bases and J by 9 bases. CDR3 coding DNA: TGTGCCAGCCGTCCGGGCGGGAGGGCACTATGGTGTGAGCAGTTCTTC. As protein: CASRPGGRALWCEQFF.

This chain links TRBV19 with TRBJ2-1; 10 positions match TRBD2. Germline lookup yields CDR1 LNHDA and CDR2 SQIVND (reference sequence). The CDR3 totals 17 residues. With 11 bases clipped from V and 4 bases from J, the junction kept 17 bases outside the gene matches. The CDR3 here is CAGRGGMGLAFYNEQFF. The CDR3 coding sequence is TGTGCCGGAAGAGGGGGCATGGGACTAGCGTTTTACAATGAGCAGTTCTTC.

The chain couples TRBV7-9 to TRBJ2-7; 8 nucleotides match TRBD2. J lost 7 bases, V lost 5 bases, and 10 bases had no gene match. CDR1 is SEHNR, CDR2 FQNEAQ, per germline (reference sequence). The CDR3 totals 14 residues. DNA of the CDR3: TGTGCCAGCAGCAGGAGCGGGAGATCGGGAGAGCAGTACTTC. Its protein is CASSRSGRSGEQYF.

This clone was picked up one time. The chain links TRBV19 to TRBJ1-2; D uncertain. Germline V lookup: CDR1 LNHDA, CDR2 SQIVND (reference sequence). This CDR3 is 14 amino acids long. Deletions cut 3 bases from V and 8 bases from J, with 16 bases between. The CDR3 nucleotides are TGTGCCAGTAGTATTTGGTCACAGTTTGACGGCTACACCTTC. This encodes CASSIWSQFDGYTF.

The J gene is TRBJ2-7, the V gene TRBV29-1; 14 nucleotides line up with TRBD2. The CDR3 totals 12 residues. Trimming took 6 bases from V and 13 from J; bases not matched to a gene: 8. Germline lookup yields CDR1 SQVTM and CDR2 ANQGSEA. CDR3 sequence (DNA): TGCAGCGTCGCGGGACTAGCGGGAGAAACCTACTTC. Residues: CSVAGLAGETYF.

The chain joins TRBV7-9 to TRBJ1-1, with 9 bases that match TRBD1. V lost 5 bases and J lost 1; bases outside the gene matches: 8. CDR3 length: 16 amino acids. Looked up from germline, CDR1 is SEHNR and CDR2 is FQNEAQ (reference sequence). CDR3 in amino acids: CASSDHRGLGNTEAFF. The CDR3 nucleotides read TGTGCCAGCAGCGATCACAGGGGGCTTGGGAACACTGAAGCTTTCTTT.

The chain employs TRBV19 and TRBJ2-2; 8 bases map to TRBD1. This CDR3 comprises 15 residues. The germline gives CDR1 LNHDA, CDR2 SQIVND (reference sequence). Losses at the gene ends were 7 bases for V and 4 bases for J; bases not matched to a gene: 8. The DNA for the CDR3 is TGTGCCAGTATTTCAGGACAGGGTATCACCGGGGAGCTGTTTTTT. Protein: CASISGQGITGELFF. The entire variable domain, with the rest obtained from reference TRBV19 and TRBJ2-2, is as follows: DGGITQSPKYLFRKEGQNVTLSCEQNLNHDAMYWYRQDPGQGLRLIYYSQIVNDFQKGDIAEGYSVSREKKESFPLTVTSAQKNPTAFYLCASISGQGITGELFFGEGSRLTVL.

This chain links TRBV5-8 with TRBJ1-1; D is unclear. The CDR3 length is 12 residues. V lost 3 bases and J lost 5, with 8 bases in between. Looked up from germline, CDR1 is SGHTS and CDR2 is YDEGEE. The CDR3 coding sequence is TGTGCCAGCAGCTGGACCAGGACTGAAGCTTTCTTT. This sequence encodes CASSWTRTEAFF.

This chain joins TRBV6-1 and TRBJ1-5; the D gene is possibly TRBD1 (6 bases). V dropped 3 bases and J dropped 6 bases, with 12 bases sitting between them. This CDR3 is built from 14 residues. The germline V gene has CDR1 MNHNS and CDR2 SASEGT. The CDR3: CASSDSGARQPQHF. The CDR3 coding sequence is TGTGCCAGCAGTGATTCGGGGGCCCGTCAGCCCCAGCATTTT.

The V call is TRBV5-8, the J call TRBJ1-1, with unresolved D. Trimming removed 0 bases from V and 7 bases from J, with 13 bases in between. The germline CDR1 and CDR2 sequences are SGHTS and YDEGEE. The CDR3 sequence is 14 residues long. The CDR3 bases are TGTGCCAGCAGCTTGGGACGTACGATACGTGAAGCTTTCTTT. Encoded protein: CASSLGRTIREAFF.

The rearrangement joins TRBV5-6 to TRBJ1-2; D not resolved. Germline V gene data show CDR1 as SGHDT and CDR2 as YYEEEE. The ends were cut back, 5 bases at V and 1 base at J, with 6 bases in the middle. This CDR3 contains 12 residues. This CDR3 is CASSTINYGYTF. The CDR3 nucleotides are TGTGCCAGCAGTACTATTAACTATGGCTACACCTTC. Supplemented by reference TRBV5-6 and TRBJ1-2, the full variable domain reads DAGVTQSPTHLIKTRGQQVTLRCSPKSGHDTVSWYQQALGQGPQFIFQYYEEEERQRGNFPDRFSGHQFPNYSSELNVNALLLGDSALYLCASSTINYGYTFGSGTRLTVV.

V and J are TRBV27 and TRBJ2-1, with TRBD1 matching over 8 bases. Germline CDR1 MNHEY, CDR2 SMNVEV (reference sequence). There are 15 residues in the CDR3. The V and J ends lost 5 bases and 5 bases, in that order; junction bases with no gene match: 8. The CDR3 coding sequence is TGTGCCAGCAGTACCTCGACAGGGGTGGACAATGAGCAGTTCTTC. Translating it yields CASSTSTGVDNEQFF.

The chain uses TRBV27 and TRBJ2-7; TRBD1 might be the D (6 bases). Per the germline V gene, CDR1 is MNHEY and CDR2 is SMNVEV (reference sequence). CDR3 length equals 14 residues. V lost 5 bases and J lost 2, with 13 bases in between. CDR3 amino acids: CASSPPGHPYEQYF. Written as DNA, the CDR3 is TGTGCCAGCAGTCCCCCGGGACACCCCTACGAGCAGTACTTC.

The chain recombines TRBV7-8 with TRBJ2-1, with 12 bases fitting TRBD2. This CDR3 has 16 amino acids. J was trimmed by 5 bases and V by 0 bases; bases with no gene match: 2. The V gene's germline CDR1 is SGHVS and CDR2 FQNEAQ. CDR3 sequence (DNA): TGTGCCAGCAGCTTAGCCCGACTAGCGGGAGACAATGAGCAGTTCTTC. This encodes CASSLARLAGDNEQFF. Full variable domain (outside the CDR3, taken from reference TRBV7-8 and TRBJ2-1): GAGVSQSPRYKVAKRGQDVALRCDPISGHVSLFWYQQALGQGPEFLTYFQNEAQLDKSGLPSDRFFAERPEGSVSTLKIQRTQQEDSAVYLCASSLARLAGDNEQFFGPGTRLTVL.

V and J are TRBV5-6 and TRBJ2-1, with D uncertain. Trimming took 0 bases from V and 5 from J, leaving 3 bases between them. There are 12 residues in the CDR3. Germline V gene data show CDR1 as SGHDT and CDR2 as YYEEEE. CDR3 residues: CASSLDNNEQFF. CDR3 in DNA: TGTGCCAGCAGCTTGGATAACAATGAGCAGTTCTTC.

This chain joins TRBV19 and TRBJ2-2, with D perhaps TRBD1 (6 bases). V was pared by 5 bases and J by 2 bases, with 9 bases between. The CDR3 runs 14 residues. CDR1 is LNHDA and CDR2 is SQIVND in the germline V gene (reference sequence). CDR3 region: CASSSGENTGELFF. Here the CDR3 DNA reads TGTGCCAGTAGTTCAGGGGAAAACACCGGGGAGCTGTTTTTT.